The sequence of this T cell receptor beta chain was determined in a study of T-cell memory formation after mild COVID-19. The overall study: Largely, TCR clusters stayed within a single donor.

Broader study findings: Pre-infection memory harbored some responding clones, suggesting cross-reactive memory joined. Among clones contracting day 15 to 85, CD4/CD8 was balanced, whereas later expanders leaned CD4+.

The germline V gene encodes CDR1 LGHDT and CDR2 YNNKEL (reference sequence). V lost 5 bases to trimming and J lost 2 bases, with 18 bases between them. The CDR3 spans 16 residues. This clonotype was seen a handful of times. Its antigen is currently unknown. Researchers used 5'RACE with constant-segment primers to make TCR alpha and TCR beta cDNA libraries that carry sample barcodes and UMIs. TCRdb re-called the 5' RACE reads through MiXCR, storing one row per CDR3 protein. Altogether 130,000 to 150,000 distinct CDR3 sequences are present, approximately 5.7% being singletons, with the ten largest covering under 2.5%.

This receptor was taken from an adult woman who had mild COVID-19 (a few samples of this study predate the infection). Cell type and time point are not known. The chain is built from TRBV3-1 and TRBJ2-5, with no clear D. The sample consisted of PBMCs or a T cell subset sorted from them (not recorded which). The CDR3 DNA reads TGTGCCAGCAGCGAAGGGCTTCTTGCCTTTCAAGAGACCCAGTACTTC. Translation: CASSEGLLAFQETQYF.